The source of this T cell receptor beta chain is a study of T cells after yellow fever vaccination. Overall study: Low-cell-number fractions underwent preparation using SMART-Seq v4 Ultra Low Input. Whole-study results and caveats: The study found a weaker secondary response that peaked faster, day 5 versus 15. Contamination by abundant bulk-population clonotypes could be present in FACS-sorted repertoires. Clones that expanded after primary vaccination mostly reappeared after the booster (roughly 96% CD4, about 91% CD8).

This clonotype occurred many times. Antigen specificity is unknown. MiXCR, run by TCRdb on the 5' RACE reads, gives a single entry per CDR3 protein. The sample includes about 57,000 distinct CDR3 sequences, approximately 7% of them seen just once. Trimming at V came to 4 bases and at J to 5 bases, leaving 4 bases not matched to a gene. Looked up from germline, CDR1 is SGHTA and CDR2 is FQGNSA. This CDR3 is 17 amino acids long. Sequencing used CD8+ T cells sorted from PBMCs, obtained 15 days after the yellow fever booster vaccination. This TCR derives from a man in his thirties or forties who received the YFV17D yellow fever vaccine. The rearrangement links TRBV7-2 to TRBJ2-2; 16 bases agree with TRBD2. The CDR3 nucleotides are TGTGCCAGCAGCTCGGGACTAGCGGGAGGGTGGACCGGGGAGCTGTTTTTT. It codes for CASSSGLAGGWTGELFF.